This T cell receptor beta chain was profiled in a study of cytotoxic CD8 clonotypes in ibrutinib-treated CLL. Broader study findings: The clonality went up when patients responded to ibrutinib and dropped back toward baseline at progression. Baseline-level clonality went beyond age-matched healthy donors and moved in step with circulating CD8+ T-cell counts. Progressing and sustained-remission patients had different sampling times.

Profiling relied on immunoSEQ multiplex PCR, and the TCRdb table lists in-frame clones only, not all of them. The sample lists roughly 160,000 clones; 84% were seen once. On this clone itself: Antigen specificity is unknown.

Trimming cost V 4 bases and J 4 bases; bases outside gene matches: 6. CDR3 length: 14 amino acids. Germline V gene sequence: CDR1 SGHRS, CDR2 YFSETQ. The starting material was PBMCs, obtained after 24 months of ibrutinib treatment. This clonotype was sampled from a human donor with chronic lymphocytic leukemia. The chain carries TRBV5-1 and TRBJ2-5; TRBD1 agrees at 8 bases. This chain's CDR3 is CASSQTGVGETQYF. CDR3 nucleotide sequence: TGCGCCAGCAGCCAGACAGGGGTTGGAGAGACCCAGTACTTC.